This T cell receptor beta chain comes out of a study of blood T cell repertoires in COVID-19. Study overall: Two negative PCRs, clearance, or symptom resolution had been documented for recovered Cohort 3 donors. From T cells, B-cell-depleted T cells, or PBMCs came the material, which was cDNA or gDNA.

Per the authors' pipeline: The authors estimated nucleated cell counts from reference gene primer amplification. Assay: immunoSEQ multiplex PCR; the TCRdb copy retains only in-frame clones and omits some. V, J and clone size derive from that table, while D and trimming were established from the DNA sequence. This sample has about 400,000 clones, with about 90% found just once. This CDR3 comprises 18 residues. The germline V gene has CDR1 SNHLY and CDR2 FYNNEI. V shed 6 bases and J 0 bases; nucleotides not matched to a gene: 8. The rearrangement uses TRBV2 and TRBJ2-6, with TRBD2 matching 10 bases. Sample: PBMCs or T cells enriched from blood (not recorded which). This sequence was found in a man aged 40-50 years in a cohort exposed to, infected with or recovered from COVID-19 (not recorded which). CDR3 sequence reads: CASSGSGRWVSGANVLTF. CDR3 nucleotides: TGTGCCAGCAGCGGTAGCGGGAGGTGGGTCTCTGGGGCCAACGTCCTGACTTTC. The whole variable domain, remainder taken from reference TRBV2 and TRBJ2-6, is EPEVTQTPSHQVTQMGQEVILRCVPISNHLYFYWYRQILGQKVEFLVSFYNNEISEKSEIFDDQFSVERPDGSNFTLKIRSTKLEDSAMYFCASSGSGRWVSGANVLTFGAGSRLTVL.